Described below is a single T cell receptor beta chain sequence and its context. This receptor's antigen is unknown. No much larger clone is present one base from it, and per-base qualities are unavailable. The trial excluded patients who had a history of autoimmune disease or were on systemic immunosuppression. Peripheral blood for TCR sequencing was collected from all dose cohorts at baseline, on cycle 4 day 1, and on cycle 7 day 1. The samples were taken from a phase I, first-in-human, multicenter, open-label dose-escalation trial of ivuxolimab. Adults with locally advanced or metastatic melanoma, renal cell, hepatocellular, or head and neck squamous cell carcinoma were enrolled in the trial. Before TCR sequencing, CD4+ and CD8+ T cells were separately sorted from peripheral blood. The data belong to a study of OX40 agonist ivuxolimab in advanced cancers. Describing the broader study: Ivuxolimab was a fully human IgG2 agonistic monoclonal antibody targeting the costimulatory receptor OX40 (CD134). Intravenous ivuxolimab was administered to patients every 2 weeks at six dose levels: 0.01, 0.1, 0.3, 1.5, 3 and 10 mg/kg. Of the roughly 51 patients in dose escalation, 19 had hepatocellular carcinoma, about 15 had melanoma, 9 had renal cell carcinoma and 9 had head and neck cancer. In the dose-escalation cohort, approximately 82% of patients were male, and the mean age was approximately 64 years, with a range of 23 to 79. Patients were allowed to have had prior anti-PD-1, anti-PD-L1 or anti-CTLA-4 therapy, and around 37% of the dose-escalation patients had previously received checkpoint inhibitors. Partial responses occurred in three dose-escalation patients, of whom one had hepatocellular carcinoma and two had cutaneous melanoma. The point of sequencing TCRbeta in the periphery was to test whether ivuxolimab changed TCR sequence diversity and drove clonal T-cell expansion. The paper covers the monotherapy dose-escalation part of the phase I ivuxolimab trial, which included N of about 50 patients.

As encoded in the germline V gene, CDR1 is SNHLY while CDR2 is FYNNEI. The CDR3 sequence holds 14 residues, the cysteine and phenylalanine included. Only CDR3 DNA remains: 42 bases, in frame from the first base. Between the V and J ends, shortened by 8 bases and 3 bases respectively, the junction contains 15 bases. Beyond this particular receptor, the publication reports: Low levels of normalized T-cell clonal expansion were also seen in some patients who did not respond. After ivuxolimab, CD8+ T cells had more expanded clones than CD4+ T cells on average. The antigen specificity of the clonally expanded peripheral T cells was not determined. At doses from 0.1 to 3.0 mg/kg, clonal expansion was seen in both CD4+ and CD8+ blood T cells between baseline and week 6. Partial responders in the 0.1-3.0 mg/kg groups had among the lowest normalized peripheral clonal expansion, especially among CD8+ T cells.

For sequencing of the TCRbeta CDR3 region, genomic DNA was extracted from the sorted cells. The immunoSEQ Assay was used to sequence the TCRbeta CDR3 regions. Drawn from immuneACCESS, this table holds only the in-frame rearrangements with V and J called that TCRdb kept. Clones are partly lost; checked studies trace under half to an unresolved V gene and leave the rest unexplained. The sample table lists about 68,000 clones, about 90% of them with a count of one. Of the sample, about 0.31% is held by the ten largest clones. The TCR sequence derives from an adult with an advanced solid tumor such as melanoma, head and neck, liver or kidney cancer. The V and J segments used are TRBV2 and TRBJ2-3; the D gene is possibly TRBD1 or TRBD2, with 6 bases matching each. The specimen was CD4+ or CD8+ T cells sorted from blood, collected in a trial of the OX40 agonist ivuxolimab. Read as DNA, the sequence is TGTGCCAGCGGCGGGGTGAGGGGGACAGATACGCAGTATTTT. It translates as CASGGVRGTDTQYF.